Reported below is one T cell receptor (beta chain). Amplification of TCR beta CDR3 regions used RNA as the template. When the TCR CDR3 underwent first-round RT-PCR, the HTBI primer set was used. TCRdb used MiXCR to reprocess the multiplex PCR reads, holding one entry per CDR3 protein. This sample has fewer than 650,000 distinct CDR3 sequences, with approximately 48% found just once. This specimen belongs to a study of T cells in Graves' hyperthyroidism and ophthalmopathy. The V gene's germline CDR1 is ENHRY and CDR2 SYGVKD. The CDR3 spans 13 residues. Between the trimmed V and J ends, which lost 5 bases and 1 base, there was a span of 8 bases.

This chain links TRBV10-3 with TRBJ2-5; D is unresolved. This clonotype was sampled from an adult woman with Graves' disease, either hyperthyroidism or ophthalmopathy (not recorded which). Sequencing input: peripheral blood or thyroid tissue (not recorded which). This chain's CDR3 is CAISLRVQETQYF. CDR3 DNA sequence: TGTGCCATCAGTCTCCGGGTCCAAGAGACCCAGTACTTC.